The 28 T cell receptor beta chains listed next were all sequenced from one sample in a study of T cell changes during pregnancy in multiple sclerosis. The repertoire was sequenced with immunoSEQ multiplex PCR; TCRdb's copy has only in-frame clones and lacks some. Here the sample spans tens of thousands of clones, about 91% being singletons. Here the sequenced sample was CD4+ T cells from peripheral blood mononuclear cells, taken in the first trimester of pregnancy. The receptor source for this set is a female donor with multiple sclerosis, enrolled in a pregnancy study.

This clone was detected only once. V is TRBV7-3 and J is TRBJ1-5; the match to TRBD1 covers 7 bases. V lost 1 base and J lost 7; bases outside the gene matches: 4. The CDR3 extends over 14 amino acids. CDR1 SGHTA and CDR2 FQGTGA come from the germline V gene. The CDR3 is CASSLRQGGQPQHF. CDR3 bases: TGTGCCAGCAGCTTAAGGCAGGGGGGCCAGCCCCAGCATTTT.

The chain combines TRBV7-9 with TRBJ1-2; D gene unclear. Germline loops: CDR1 SEHNR, CDR2 FQNEAQ (reference sequence). The CDR3 length is 15 residues. Trimming stripped 0 bases from V and 4 bases from J, with 12 bases between. For the CDR3, the DNA is TGTGCCAGCAGCTTAGCATCAACAGTACTCTATGGCTACACCTTC. Protein sequence: CASSLASTVLYGYTF.

The V and J genes are TRBV7-9 and TRBJ1-2, with TRBD1 as a possible D gene (5 bases). V lost 1 base and J lost 9, with 12 bases in between. The CDR3 has 13 amino acids. Germline V gene sequence: CDR1 SEHNR, CDR2 FQNEAQ (reference sequence). The CDR3 protein is CASSLGTFGRYTF. The DNA of the CDR3 is TGTGCCAGCAGCTTAGGGACATTTGGACGCTACACCTTC.

The genes are TRBV6-1 and TRBJ2-6; D remains ambiguous. Germline assignment: CDR1 MNHNS and CDR2 SASEGT. The CDR3 spans 14 residues. V was cut by 5 bases and J by 0 bases, with 5 bases left in between. CDR3 bases: TGTGCCAGCAGTCCAATCTCTGGGGCCAACGTCCTGACTTTC. Encoded protein: CASSPISGANVLTF.

The chain couples TRBV2 to TRBJ1-1, with D maybe TRBD1 (5 bases). CDR1 and CDR2 from the germline V gene are SNHLY and FYNNEI. Between the trimmed V and J ends, which lost 3 bases and 4 bases, there was a span of 9 bases. This CDR3 has 13 residues. CDR3 nucleotides: TGTGCCAGCAGTGACCAGGGCGGCACTGAAGCTTTCTTT. This codes for CASSDQGGTEAFF.

The genes are TRBV6-5 and TRBJ2-5; no reliable D call. The germline V gene encodes CDR1 MNHEY and CDR2 SVGAGI. The CDR3 is 12 amino acids. Trimming left V 6 bases short and J 5 bases short, with 10 bases between. The DNA for the CDR3 is TGTGCCAGCAGGCATTCCGGGGAGACCCAGTACTTC. It codes for CASRHSGETQYF.

V usage is TRBV4-3 and J usage is TRBJ1-3; a weak D match, TRBD1 (5 bases). V was cut by 1 base and J by 0 bases, with 7 bases left in between. The CDR3 is 15 amino acids. Germline CDR1 reads LGHNA; CDR2 reads YSLEER. This CDR3 reads CASSQVTGSGNTIYF. CDR3 sequence (DNA): TGCGCCAGCAGCCAAGTAACAGGCTCTGGAAACACCATATATTTT.

This clone has more than one count but fewer than ten. J is TRBJ1-6 and V is TRBV4-3, with 8 bases that match TRBD1. Germline V gene sequence: CDR1 LGHNA, CDR2 YSLEER. CDR3 length equals 16 residues. The V gene end was trimmed by 0 bases and the J gene end by 10 bases; junction bases not matched to a gene: 8. The CDR3 DNA reads as TGCGCCAGCAGCCAAGATAGGTGGGACAGGTTCTCACCCCTCCACTTT. Its translation: CASSQDRWDRFSPLHF.

The CDR3 nucleotides read TGTGCCAGCAGTTACGACATCACCGGGGAGCTGTTTTTT. This translates into CASSYDITGELFF. The chain joins TRBV6-5 to TRBJ2-2; no firm D call. This CDR3 has 13 residues. Between the trimmed V and J ends, which lost 2 bases and 4 bases, there was a span of 5 bases. Germline V gene sequence: CDR1 MNHEY, CDR2 SVGAGI.

The chain couples TRBV5-4 to TRBJ2-5, with D maybe TRBD2 (6 bases). There are 14 residues in the CDR3. V shed 3 bases and J shed 4 bases, with 13 bases lying between them. The germline V gene has CDR1 SGHNT and CDR2 YYREEE (reference sequence). The CDR3 DNA reads TGTGCCAGCAGCTCCCCGGGGGAAGGAGAGACCCAGTACTTC. This sequence encodes CASSSPGEGETQYF.

The gene calls are TRBV11-2 and TRBJ1-5; a weak D match, TRBD1 (6 bases). The ends were cut back, 6 bases at V and 0 bases at J, with 18 bases in the middle. CDR1 is SGHAT and CDR2 is FQNNGV in the germline V gene. The CDR3 contains 17 residues. CDR3: CASSSPRGRDSNQPQHF. The DNA for the CDR3 is TGTGCCAGCAGTTCCCCGAGGGGGAGGGATAGCAATCAGCCCCAGCATTTT.

This chain connects TRBV2 to TRBJ2-2, with a possible D match to TRBD1 (5 bases). Germline values: CDR1 SNHLY, CDR2 FYNNEI. The CDR3 is made up of 13 amino acids. V lost 2 bases, J lost 5 bases, and 6 bases lay in between. The CDR3 bases are TGTGCCAGCAGTGAATCAGGGACCGGGGAGCTGTTTTTT. The encoded protein is CASSESGTGELFF.

The V gene is TRBV6-6, the J gene TRBJ2-7, with unresolved D. The CDR3 covers 15 residues. V was trimmed by 0 bases and J by 7 bases, leaving 16 bases between them. Per the germline V gene, CDR1 is MNHNY and CDR2 is SVGAGI (reference sequence). The CDR3 spells CASSYSRPPQGEQYF. Here the CDR3 DNA reads TGTGCCAGCAGTTACTCGAGGCCCCCGCAAGGAGAGCAGTACTTC.

CDR3 nucleotides: TGTGCCAGCTCAACCGACAGGGCGGGATACACCTTC. Its translation is CASSTDRAGYTF. The chain uses TRBV18 and TRBJ1-2; 7 bases are shared with TRBD1. This CDR3 has 12 residues. The V segment lost 5 bases and the J segment 11 bases; nucleotides outside the gene matches: 8. Germline CDR1 KGHSH, CDR2 LQKENI.

This clone showed up just once. V and J are TRBV7-2 and TRBJ1-4; possibly TRBD1 for D (6 bases). The CDR3 length is 16 residues. V was cut by 7 bases and J by 1 base, with 16 bases left in between. Germline V gives CDR1 SGHTA, CDR2 FQGNSA. The CDR3 sequence is CASTQEGGLTNEKLFF. In nucleotides, the CDR3 is TGTGCCAGCACCCAAGAGGGGGGGTTAACTAATGAAAAACTGTTTTTT.

The CDR3, as DNA: TGTGCCTGGACTCGGGGACTAGCCCAAGAGACCCAGTACTTC. Protein product: CAWTRGLAQETQYF. V and J are TRBV30 and TRBJ2-5; 9 bases are shared with TRBD2. CDR1 is GTSNPN, CDR2 SVGIG, per germline (reference sequence). This CDR3 is built from 14 residues. The V segment lost 4 bases and the J segment 1 base; nucleotides outside the gene matches: 4. Looking up the rest from reference TRBV30 and TRBJ2-5 gives the full variable domain: SQTIHQWPATLVQPVGSPLSLECTVEGTSNPNLYWYRQAAGRGLQLLFYSVGIGQISSEVPQNLSASRPQDRQFILSSKKLLLSDSGFYLCAWTRGLAQETQYFGPGTRLLVL.

The gene calls are TRBV7-2 and TRBJ1-2, with TRBD1 as a possible D gene (6 bases). V shed 5 bases and J shed 4 bases, with 11 bases lying between them. The CDR3 has 13 residues. In germline, CDR1 is SGHTA, CDR2 FQGNSA. CDR3 amino acids: CASSPTGLYGYTF. Here the CDR3 DNA reads TGTGCCAGCAGCCCTACAGGGCTCTATGGCTACACCTTC.

This rearrangement joins TRBV18 to TRBJ2-1, with 9 bases lining up with TRBD2. The V and J ends lost 3 bases and 0 bases, in that order; junction bases with no gene match: 9. The CDR3 contains 18 residues. Germline assignment: CDR1 KGHSH and CDR2 LQKENI. The CDR3 DNA reads as TGTGCCAGCTCACCGCTGACTAGCGGTTTAAGCTCCTACAATGAGCAGTTCTTC. Translated: CASSPLTSGLSSYNEQFF.

V usage is TRBV7-9 and J usage is TRBJ1-2, with D perhaps TRBD1 (5 bases). V dropped 0 bases and J dropped 8 bases, with 10 bases sitting between them. There are 13 residues in the CDR3. Germline V CDR1 and CDR2: SEHNR, FQNEAQ (reference sequence). CDR3 sequence (DNA): TGTGCCAGCAGCTTAGCACAGGCCGTGGGCTACACCTTC. Residues: CASSLAQAVGYTF.

The chain links TRBV4-2 to TRBJ2-5; D may be TRBD2 (6 bases). Germline CDR1 LGHNA, CDR2 YNFKEQ. V shed 1 base and J shed 2 bases, with 14 bases lying between them. CDR3 length: 16 amino acids. The CDR3 reads CASSQVQAGSQETQYF. The CDR3 DNA sequence: TGTGCCAGCAGCCAAGTCCAGGCGGGGTCTCAAGAGACCCAGTACTTC.

This clone was seen once. The chain recombines TRBV10-3 with TRBJ2-5; TRBD2 aligns across 14 bases. In germline, CDR1 is ENHRY, CDR2 SYGVKD. CDR3 length equals 17 residues. Trimming cost V 6 bases and J 2 bases; bases outside gene matches: 8. The CDR3 here is CAIRPGLAGGSQETQYF. The CDR3 nucleotides read TGTGCCATCAGACCAGGACTAGCGGGGGGTAGTCAAGAGACCCAGTACTTC.

The V and J genes are TRBV28 and TRBJ2-1; 9 bases line up with TRBD1. V trimming: 10 bases; J trimming: 7 bases; junction bases outside the gene matches: 17. The CDR3 is made up of 16 amino acids. The V gene's germline CDR1 is MDHEN and CDR2 SYDVKM. The CDR3 bases are TGTGCCATCCGACCGGGACAGGGAGTGTCGGAGAATGAGCAGTTCTTC. Its translation is CAIRPGQGVSENEQFF.

The chain couples TRBV9 to TRBJ2-5, with 10 bases aligning to TRBD2. This CDR3 comprises 16 residues. Per germline, CDR1 SGDLS and CDR2 YYNGEE. V lost 1 base, J lost 3 bases, and 6 bases stayed unmatched. The CDR3 spells CASSVLTSGPKETQYF. The CDR3 DNA sequence: TGTGCCAGCAGCGTACTGACTAGCGGGCCAAAAGAGACCCAGTACTTC.

This chain joins TRBV27 and TRBJ2-2; D is unresolved. The ends were cut back, 6 bases at V and 3 bases at J, with 26 bases in the middle. The CDR3 runs to 19 residues. The V gene's germline CDR1 is MNHEY and CDR2 SMNVEV (reference sequence). This CDR3 reads CASRLRSWREGGYTGELFF. CDR3 sequence (DNA): TGTGCCAGCAGGCTACGCTCGTGGCGAGAAGGCGGATACACCGGGGAGCTGTTTTTT.

This rearrangement joins TRBV30 to TRBJ2-7; 9 bases are a match to TRBD2. Germline-derived CDR1 and CDR2 are GTSNPN and SVGIG (reference sequence). The CDR3 is 20 residues long. Trimming at V came to 0 bases and at J to 3 bases, leaving 21 bases not matched to a gene. The DNA of the CDR3 is TGTGCCTGGAGTGTAATCGGCGGGAAGCGGGGGGCTAACCTTGACTACGAGCAGTACTTC. Translated: CAWSVIGGKRGANLDYEQYF.

CDR3 nucleotides: TGTGCCAGCAGTTACACAGGGAGCTACGAGCAGTACTTC. Translation gives CASSYTGSYEQYF. The rearrangement joins TRBV6-5 to TRBJ2-7; D is possibly TRBD1 (6 bases). Germline V lookup: CDR1 MNHEY, CDR2 SVGAGI. V lost 2 bases to trimming and J lost 3 bases, with 8 bases between them. This CDR3 spans 13 amino acids.

This clone was detected only a few times. The rearrangement uses TRBV5-6 and TRBJ2-3; D remains unclear. Trimming shortened V by 4 bases and J by 4 bases, and 10 bases separated the two germline ends. Germline V gene data show CDR1 as SGHDT and CDR2 as YYEEEE. The CDR3 runs 13 residues. The CDR3 loop is CASSIQYSDTQYF. The CDR3 DNA reads TGTGCCAGCAGCATACAATATTCAGATACGCAGTATTTT.

This clone was observed once. J is TRBJ2-2 and V is TRBV7-3, with no clear D. The ends were cut back, 5 bases at V and 3 bases at J, with 10 bases in the middle. Germline V lookup: CDR1 SGHTA, CDR2 FQGTGA. This CDR3 region has 14 residues. The chain's CDR3 is CASSPTRDTGELFF. CDR3 coding DNA: TGTGCCAGCAGCCCTACCCGGGACACCGGGGAGCTGTTTTTT.